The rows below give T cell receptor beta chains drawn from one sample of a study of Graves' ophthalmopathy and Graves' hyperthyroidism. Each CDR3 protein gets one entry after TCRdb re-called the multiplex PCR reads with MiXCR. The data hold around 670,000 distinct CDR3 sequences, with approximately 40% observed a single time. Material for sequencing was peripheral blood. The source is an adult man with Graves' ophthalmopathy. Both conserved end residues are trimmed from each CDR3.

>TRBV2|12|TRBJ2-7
ASRSGGGLYEQY
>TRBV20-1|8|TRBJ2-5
SARWETQY
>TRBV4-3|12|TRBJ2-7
ASSQRDTSYEQY
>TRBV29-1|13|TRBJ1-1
SVQGVRGKGTEAF
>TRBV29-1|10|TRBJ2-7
SVSRDSYEQY
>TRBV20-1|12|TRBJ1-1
SARDSFKNTEAF
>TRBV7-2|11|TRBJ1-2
ASNPGRGYGYT
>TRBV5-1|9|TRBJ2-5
ASSLESTQY
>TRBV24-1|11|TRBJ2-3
ATSDPGTDTQY
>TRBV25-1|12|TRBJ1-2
ATLDNRRNYGYT
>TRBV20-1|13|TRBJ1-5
SARKGGLGNQPQH
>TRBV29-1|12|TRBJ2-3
SVDTYLSTDTQY
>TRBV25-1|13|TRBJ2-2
ASSQGGHAAGELF
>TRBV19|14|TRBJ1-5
ASNEGGIGPNQPQH
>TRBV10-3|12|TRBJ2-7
AISESNRWVEQY
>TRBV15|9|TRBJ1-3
TTGGGNTVY
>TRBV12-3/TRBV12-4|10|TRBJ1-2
ASSYSRNGYT
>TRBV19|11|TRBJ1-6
ASSPDRDSPLH
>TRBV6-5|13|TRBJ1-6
ASSPRTGLGSPLH
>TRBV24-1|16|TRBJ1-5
ASSPPGQGTVRDQPQH
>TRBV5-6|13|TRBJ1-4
ASSLPTGVAEKLF
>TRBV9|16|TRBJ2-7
ASSVGVGSGSVAYEQY
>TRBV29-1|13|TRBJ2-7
SVEPGTAKTYEQY
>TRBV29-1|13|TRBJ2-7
SVEAVRGGSYEQY
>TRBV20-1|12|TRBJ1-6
STRDFRGESPLH
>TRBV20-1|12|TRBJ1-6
SARAPRGPSPLH
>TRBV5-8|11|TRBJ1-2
ASSLDVTHGYT
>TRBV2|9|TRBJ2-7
ASSFGQKQY
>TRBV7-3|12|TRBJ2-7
ASSSTGATREQY
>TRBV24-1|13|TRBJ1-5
ASRGPGTGDQPQH
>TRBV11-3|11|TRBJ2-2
ASSLGVTGELF
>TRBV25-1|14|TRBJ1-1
ASSFYRGGMNTEAF
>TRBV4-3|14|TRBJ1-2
ASSQDTGTGLYGYT
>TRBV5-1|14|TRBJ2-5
ASSGGTSGSGETQY
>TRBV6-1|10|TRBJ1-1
ASTWDEPEAF
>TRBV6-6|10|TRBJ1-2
ASSRNSDGYT
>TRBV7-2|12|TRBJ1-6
ASSTTGGSSPLH
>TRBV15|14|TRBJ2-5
ATSRALGTVGQPQY
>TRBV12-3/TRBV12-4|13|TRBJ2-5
ASREQSTGWETQY
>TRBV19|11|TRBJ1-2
ASRDSPFEGYT
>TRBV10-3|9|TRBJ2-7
ASSQSDKQY
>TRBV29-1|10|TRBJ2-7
SVAEAAYEQY
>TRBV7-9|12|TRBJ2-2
ASSSYRTGGELF
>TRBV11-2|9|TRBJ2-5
ASSWSETQY
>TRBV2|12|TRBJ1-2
ASRAQGGGYGYI
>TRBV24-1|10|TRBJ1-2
ATSHQNYGYT
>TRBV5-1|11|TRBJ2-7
ASTAGEAYEQY
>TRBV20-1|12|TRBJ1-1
SASPQTGGTEAF
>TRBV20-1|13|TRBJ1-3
SARGQGAGGNTIY
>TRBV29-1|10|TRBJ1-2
SVERLPYGYT
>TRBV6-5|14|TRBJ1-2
ASKRSRTKNYYGYT
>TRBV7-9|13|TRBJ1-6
ASSQNQQGWSPLH
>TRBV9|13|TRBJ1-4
ASSVGTGPNEKLF
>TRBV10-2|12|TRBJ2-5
ASSDGGRLETQY
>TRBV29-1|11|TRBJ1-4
SVGGGSGEKLF
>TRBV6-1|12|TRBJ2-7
ASSEAGTVDEQY
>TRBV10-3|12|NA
AISGGTTQETQY